This T cell receptor beta chain stems from a study of blood T cell repertoires in COVID-19. The CDR3 is 15 residues long. The V gene's germline CDR1 is SGHDT and CDR2 YYEEEE. The J segment lost 1 base and the V segment lost 0 bases, leaving 3 bases of the junction unmatched. Only in-frame clones appear in the TCRdb table, and some are missing; sequencing was by immunoSEQ multiplex PCR. Of about 330,000 clones in the sample, approximately 87% were seen once. Source material: peripheral blood. The receptor comes from a woman aged 45-60 years with active or convalescent COVID-19. The chain joins TRBV5-6 to TRBJ2-7; the match to TRBD1 covers 8 bases. CDR3 DNA: TGTGCCAGCAGCTTGGGGCAGGGGGCATCCTACGAGCAGTACTTC. Amino acid sequence: CASSLGQGASYEQYF. Supplemented by reference TRBV5-6 and TRBJ2-7, the full variable domain reads DAGVTQSPTHLIKTRGQQVTLRCSPKSGHDTVSWYQQALGQGPQFIFQYYEEEERQRGNFPDRFSGHQFPNYSSELNVNALLLGDSALYLCASSLGQGASYEQYFGPGTRLTVT.